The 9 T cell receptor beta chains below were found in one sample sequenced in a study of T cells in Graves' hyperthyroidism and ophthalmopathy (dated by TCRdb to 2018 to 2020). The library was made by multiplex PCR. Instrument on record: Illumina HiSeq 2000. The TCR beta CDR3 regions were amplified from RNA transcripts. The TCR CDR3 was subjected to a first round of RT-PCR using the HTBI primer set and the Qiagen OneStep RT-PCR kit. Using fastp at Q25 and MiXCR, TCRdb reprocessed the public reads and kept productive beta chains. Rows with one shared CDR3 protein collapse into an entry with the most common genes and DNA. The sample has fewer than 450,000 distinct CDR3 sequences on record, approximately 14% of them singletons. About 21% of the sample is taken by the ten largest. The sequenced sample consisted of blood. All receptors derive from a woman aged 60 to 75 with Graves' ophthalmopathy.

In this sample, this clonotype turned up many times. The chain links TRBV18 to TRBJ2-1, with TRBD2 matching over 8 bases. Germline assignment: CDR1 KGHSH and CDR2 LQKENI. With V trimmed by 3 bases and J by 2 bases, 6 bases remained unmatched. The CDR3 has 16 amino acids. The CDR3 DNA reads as TGTGCCAGCTCACCCTTTTCGCGGGAGGCCTACAATGAGCAGTTCTTC. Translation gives CASSPFSREAYNEQFF.

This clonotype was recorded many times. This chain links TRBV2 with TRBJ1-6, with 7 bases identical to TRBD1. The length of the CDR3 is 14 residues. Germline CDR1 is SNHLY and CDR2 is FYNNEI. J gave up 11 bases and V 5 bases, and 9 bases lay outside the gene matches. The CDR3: CASSFGTVGTPLHF. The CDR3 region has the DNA TGTGCCAGCAGTTTCGGGACAGTCGGGACACCCCTCCACTTT. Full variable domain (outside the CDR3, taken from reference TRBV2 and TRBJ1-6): EPEVTQTPSHQVTQMGQEVILRCVPISNHLYFYWYRQILGQKVEFLVSFYNNEISEKSEIFDDQFSVERPDGSNFTLKIRSTKLEDSAMYFCASSFGTVGTPLHFGNGTRLTVT.

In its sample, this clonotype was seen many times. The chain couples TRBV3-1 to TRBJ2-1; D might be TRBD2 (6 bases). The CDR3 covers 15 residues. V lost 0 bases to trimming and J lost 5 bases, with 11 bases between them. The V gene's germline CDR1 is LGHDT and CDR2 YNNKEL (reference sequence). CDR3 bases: TGTGCCAGCAGCCAAGATGGGGGGAGCCACAATGAGCAGTTCTTC. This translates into CASSQDGGSHNEQFF.

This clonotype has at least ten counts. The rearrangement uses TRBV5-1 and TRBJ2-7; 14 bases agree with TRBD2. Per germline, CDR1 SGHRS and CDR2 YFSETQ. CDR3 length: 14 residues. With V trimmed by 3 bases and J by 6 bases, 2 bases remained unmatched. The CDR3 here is CASSSGLAGVEQYF. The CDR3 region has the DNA TGCGCCAGCAGCTCGGGACTAGCGGGAGTCGAGCAGTACTTC.

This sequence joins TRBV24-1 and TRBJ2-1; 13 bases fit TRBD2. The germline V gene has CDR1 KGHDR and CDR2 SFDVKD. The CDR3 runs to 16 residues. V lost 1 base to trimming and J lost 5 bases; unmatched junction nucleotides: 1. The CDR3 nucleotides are TGTGCCACCAGTGATTTTGGACTAGCGGGAGACAATGAGCAGTTCTTC. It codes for CATSDFGLAGDNEQFF.

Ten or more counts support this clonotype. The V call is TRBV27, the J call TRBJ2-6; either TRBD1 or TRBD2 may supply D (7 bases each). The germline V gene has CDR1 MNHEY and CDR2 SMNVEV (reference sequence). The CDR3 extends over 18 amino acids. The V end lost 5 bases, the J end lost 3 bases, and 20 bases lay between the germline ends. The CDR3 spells CASSLRGGQSHGANVLTF. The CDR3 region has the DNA TGTGCCAGCAGTCTCAGGGGGGGTCAGTCTCATGGGGCCAACGTCCTGACTTTC.

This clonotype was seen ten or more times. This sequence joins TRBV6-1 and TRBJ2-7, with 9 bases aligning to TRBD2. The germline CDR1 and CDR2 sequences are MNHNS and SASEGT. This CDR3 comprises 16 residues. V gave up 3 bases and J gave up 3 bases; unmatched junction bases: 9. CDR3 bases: TGTGCCAGCAGTGATCCGCGGCGGGAGGGCCTCTACGAGCAGTACTTC. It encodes CASSDPRREGLYEQYF.

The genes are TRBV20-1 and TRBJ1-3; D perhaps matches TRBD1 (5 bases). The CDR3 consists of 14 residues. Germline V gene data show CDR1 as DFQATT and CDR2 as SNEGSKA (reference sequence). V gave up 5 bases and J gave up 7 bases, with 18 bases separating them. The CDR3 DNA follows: TGCAGTGCTCGTGGACACGGTCGCGGGAACACCATATATTTT. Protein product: CSARGHGRGNTIYF.

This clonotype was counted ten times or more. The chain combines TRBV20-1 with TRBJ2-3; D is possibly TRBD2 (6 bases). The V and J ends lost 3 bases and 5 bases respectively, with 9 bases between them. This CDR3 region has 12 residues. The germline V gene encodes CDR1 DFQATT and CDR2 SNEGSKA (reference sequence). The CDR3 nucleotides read TGCAGTGCTAGCCTGGGAGGAGATACGCAGTATTTT. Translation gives CSASLGGDTQYF.